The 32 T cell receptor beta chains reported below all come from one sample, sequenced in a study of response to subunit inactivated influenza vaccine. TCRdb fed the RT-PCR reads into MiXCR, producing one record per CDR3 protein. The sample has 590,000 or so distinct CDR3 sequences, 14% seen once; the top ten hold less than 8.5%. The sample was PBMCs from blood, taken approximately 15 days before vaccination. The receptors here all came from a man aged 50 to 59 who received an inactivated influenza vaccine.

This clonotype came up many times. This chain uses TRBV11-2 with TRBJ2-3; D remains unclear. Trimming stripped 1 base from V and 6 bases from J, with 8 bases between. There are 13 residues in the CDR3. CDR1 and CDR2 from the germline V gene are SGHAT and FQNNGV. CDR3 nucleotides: TGTGCCAGCAGCTTAGCCTACCGGGATACGCAGTATTTT. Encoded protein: CASSLAYRDTQYF.

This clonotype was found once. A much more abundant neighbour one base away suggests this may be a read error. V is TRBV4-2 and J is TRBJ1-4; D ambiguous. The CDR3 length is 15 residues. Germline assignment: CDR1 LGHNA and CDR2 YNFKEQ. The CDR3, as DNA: TGTGCCAGCAGCCAAGATAGGGCTTTGAACGAAAAACAGTTTTTT. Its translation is CASSQDRALNEKQFF.

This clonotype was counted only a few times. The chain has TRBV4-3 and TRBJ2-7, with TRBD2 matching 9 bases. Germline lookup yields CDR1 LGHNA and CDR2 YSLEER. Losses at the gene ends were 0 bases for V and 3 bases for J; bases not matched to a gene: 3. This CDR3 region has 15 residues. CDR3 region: CASSQEREGLYEQYF. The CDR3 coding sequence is TGCGCCAGCAGCCAAGAGCGGGAGGGCCTCTACGAGCAGTACTTC.

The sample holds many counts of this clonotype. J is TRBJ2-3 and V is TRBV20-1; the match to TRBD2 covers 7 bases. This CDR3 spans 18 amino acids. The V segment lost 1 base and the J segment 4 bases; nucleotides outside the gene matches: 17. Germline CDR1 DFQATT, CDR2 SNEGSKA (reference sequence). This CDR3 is CSARATHFLADHPDTQYF. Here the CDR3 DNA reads TGCAGTGCTAGAGCTACCCATTTCCTAGCGGACCATCCAGATACGCAGTATTTT.

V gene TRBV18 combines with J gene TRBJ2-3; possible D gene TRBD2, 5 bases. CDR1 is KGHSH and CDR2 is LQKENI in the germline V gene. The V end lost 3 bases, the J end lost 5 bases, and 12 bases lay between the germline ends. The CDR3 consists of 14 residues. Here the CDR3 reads CASSPPSAGDTQYF. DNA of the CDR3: TGTGCCAGCTCACCCCCGAGTGCGGGAGATACGCAGTATTTT.

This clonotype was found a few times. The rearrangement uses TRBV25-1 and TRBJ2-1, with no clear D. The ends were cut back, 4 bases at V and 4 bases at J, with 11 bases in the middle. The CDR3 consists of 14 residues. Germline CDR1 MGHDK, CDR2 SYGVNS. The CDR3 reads CASSGAVRYNEQFF. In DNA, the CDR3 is TGTGCCAGCAGTGGGGCCGTTAGATACAATGAGCAGTTCTTC.

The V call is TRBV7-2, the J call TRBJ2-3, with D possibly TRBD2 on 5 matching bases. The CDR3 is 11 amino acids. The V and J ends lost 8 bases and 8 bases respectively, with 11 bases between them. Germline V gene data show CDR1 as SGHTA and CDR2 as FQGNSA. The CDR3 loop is CASGTAATQYF. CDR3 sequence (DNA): TGTGCCAGCGGTACAGCGGCTACGCAGTATTTT.

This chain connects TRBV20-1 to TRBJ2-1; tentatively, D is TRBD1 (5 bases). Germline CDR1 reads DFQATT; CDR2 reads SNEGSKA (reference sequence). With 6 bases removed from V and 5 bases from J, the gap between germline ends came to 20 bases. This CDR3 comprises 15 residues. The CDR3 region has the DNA TGCAGTGCCAATCCGACAGCCCACGAAAACAATGAGCAGTTCTTC. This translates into CSANPTAHENNEQFF.

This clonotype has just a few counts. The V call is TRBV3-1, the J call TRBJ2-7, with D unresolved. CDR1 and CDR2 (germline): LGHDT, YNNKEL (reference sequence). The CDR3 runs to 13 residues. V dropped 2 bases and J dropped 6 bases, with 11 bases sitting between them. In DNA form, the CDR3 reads TGTGCCAGCAGCCAATATAAACTTCGCGAGCAGTACTTC. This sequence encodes CASSQYKLREQYF.

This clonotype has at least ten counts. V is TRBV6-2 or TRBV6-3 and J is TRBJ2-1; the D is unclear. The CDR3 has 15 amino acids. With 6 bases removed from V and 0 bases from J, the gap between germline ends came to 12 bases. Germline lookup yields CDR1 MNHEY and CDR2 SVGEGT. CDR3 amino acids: CASSPTRSSYNEQFF. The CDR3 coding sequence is TGTGCCAGCAGCCCAACGAGGAGCTCCTACAATGAGCAGTTCTTC.

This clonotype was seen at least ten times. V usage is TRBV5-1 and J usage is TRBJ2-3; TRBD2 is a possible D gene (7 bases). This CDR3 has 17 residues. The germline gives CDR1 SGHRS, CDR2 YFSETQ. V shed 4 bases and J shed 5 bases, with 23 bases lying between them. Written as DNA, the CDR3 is TGCGCCAGCAGCCCGAGGGGGGGGGGCTTCCTTCAAGATACGCAGTATTTT. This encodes CASSPRGGGFLQDTQYF.

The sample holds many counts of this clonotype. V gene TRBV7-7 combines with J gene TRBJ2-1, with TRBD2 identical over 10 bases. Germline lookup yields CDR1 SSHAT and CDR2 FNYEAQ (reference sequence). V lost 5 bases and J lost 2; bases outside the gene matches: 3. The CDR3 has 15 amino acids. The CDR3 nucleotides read TGTGCCAGCAGCGCACTAGCGGGGCCCTACAATGAGCAGTTCTTC. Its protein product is CASSALAGPYNEQFF.

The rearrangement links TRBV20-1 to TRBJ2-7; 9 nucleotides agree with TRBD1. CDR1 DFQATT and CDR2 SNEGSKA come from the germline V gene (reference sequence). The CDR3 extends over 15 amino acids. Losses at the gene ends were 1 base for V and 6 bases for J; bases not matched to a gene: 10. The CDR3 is CSARALGTGWSEQYF. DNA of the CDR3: TGCAGTGCTAGAGCCCTTGGGACAGGGTGGAGCGAGCAGTACTTC.

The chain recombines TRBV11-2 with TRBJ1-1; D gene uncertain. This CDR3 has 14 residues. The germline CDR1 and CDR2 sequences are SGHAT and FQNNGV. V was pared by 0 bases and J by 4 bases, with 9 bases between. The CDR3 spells CASSLEGMGTEAFF. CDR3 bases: TGTGCCAGCAGCTTAGAAGGGATGGGCACTGAAGCTTTCTTT.

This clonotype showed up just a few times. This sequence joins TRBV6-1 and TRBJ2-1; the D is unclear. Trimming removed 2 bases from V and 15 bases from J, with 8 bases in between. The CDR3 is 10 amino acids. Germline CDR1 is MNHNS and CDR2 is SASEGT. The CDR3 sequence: CASSEFSPFF. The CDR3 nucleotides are TGTGCCAGCAGTGAATTTAGTCCGTTCTTC.

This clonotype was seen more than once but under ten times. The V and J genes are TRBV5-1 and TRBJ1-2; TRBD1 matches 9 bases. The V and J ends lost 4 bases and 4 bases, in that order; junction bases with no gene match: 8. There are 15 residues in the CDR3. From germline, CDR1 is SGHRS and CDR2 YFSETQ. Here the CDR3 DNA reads TGCGCCAGCAGCCGAACCCGGGACAGGGTCTATGGCTACACCTTC. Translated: CASSRTRDRVYGYTF.

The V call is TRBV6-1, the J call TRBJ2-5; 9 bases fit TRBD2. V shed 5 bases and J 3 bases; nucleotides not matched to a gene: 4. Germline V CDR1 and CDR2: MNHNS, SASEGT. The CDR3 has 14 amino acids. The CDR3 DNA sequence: TGTGCCAGCAGTCGCAGACTAGCGGAAGAGACCCAGTACTTC. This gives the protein CASSRRLAEETQYF.

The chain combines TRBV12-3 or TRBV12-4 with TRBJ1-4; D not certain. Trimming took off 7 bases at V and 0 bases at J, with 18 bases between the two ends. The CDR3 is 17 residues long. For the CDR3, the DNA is TGTGCCAGCACCTTTTCTCAGAAGGCAGCAACTAATGAAAAACTGTTTTTT. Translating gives CASTFSQKAATNEKLFF.

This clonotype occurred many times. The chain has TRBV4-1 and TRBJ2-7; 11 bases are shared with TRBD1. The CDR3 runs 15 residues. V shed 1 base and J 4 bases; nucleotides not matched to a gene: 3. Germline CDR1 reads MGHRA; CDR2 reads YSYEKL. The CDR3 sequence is CASSQAGTGGYEQYF. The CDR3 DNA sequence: TGCGCCAGCAGCCAAGCCGGGACAGGGGGGTACGAGCAGTACTTC.

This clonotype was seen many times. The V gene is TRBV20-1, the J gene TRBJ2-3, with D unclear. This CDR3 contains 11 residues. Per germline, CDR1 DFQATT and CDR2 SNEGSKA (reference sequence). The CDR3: CRSTTTDTQYF. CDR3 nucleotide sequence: TGCAGGAGCACAACCACAGATACGCAGTATTTT.

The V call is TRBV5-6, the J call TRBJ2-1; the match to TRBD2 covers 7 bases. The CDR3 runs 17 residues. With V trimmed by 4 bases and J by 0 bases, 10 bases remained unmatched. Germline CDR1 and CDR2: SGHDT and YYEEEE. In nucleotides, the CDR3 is TGTGCCAGCAGCCTTCTCACTAGCGCCTTCTCCTACAATGAGCAGTTCTTC. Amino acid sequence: CASSLLTSAFSYNEQFF. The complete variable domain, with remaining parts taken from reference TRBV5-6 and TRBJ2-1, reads DAGVTQSPTHLIKTRGQQVTLRCSPKSGHDTVSWYQQALGQGPQFIFQYYEEEERQRGNFPDRFSGHQFPNYSSELNVNALLLGDSALYLCASSLLTSAFSYNEQFFGPGTRLTVL.

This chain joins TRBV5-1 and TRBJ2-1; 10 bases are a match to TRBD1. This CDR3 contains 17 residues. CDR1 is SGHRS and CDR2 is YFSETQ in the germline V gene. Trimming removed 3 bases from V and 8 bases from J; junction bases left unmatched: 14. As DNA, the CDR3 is TGCGCCAGCAGCTCCCGCCCCCGGGACAGGGGCTGGGATGAGCAGTTCTTC. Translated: CASSSRPRDRGWDEQFF.

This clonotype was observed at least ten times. This CDR3 is CASSLSGVPSYEQYF. The CDR3 DNA sequence: TGCGCCAGCAGCTTGTCCGGGGTACCCTCCTACGAGCAGTACTTC. J is TRBJ2-7 and V is TRBV5-1, with D possibly TRBD2 on 5 matching bases. Trimming cost V 1 base and J 0 bases, with 11 bases left between them. This CDR3 has 15 residues. The germline CDR1 and CDR2 sequences are SGHRS and YFSETQ.

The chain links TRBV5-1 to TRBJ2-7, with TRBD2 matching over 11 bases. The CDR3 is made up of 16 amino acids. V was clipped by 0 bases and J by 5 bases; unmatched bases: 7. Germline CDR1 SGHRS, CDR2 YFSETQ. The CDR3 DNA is TGCGCCAGCAGCTTGGGGGGACTAGCGGAGATCAACGAGCAGTACTTC. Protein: CASSLGGLAEINEQYF.

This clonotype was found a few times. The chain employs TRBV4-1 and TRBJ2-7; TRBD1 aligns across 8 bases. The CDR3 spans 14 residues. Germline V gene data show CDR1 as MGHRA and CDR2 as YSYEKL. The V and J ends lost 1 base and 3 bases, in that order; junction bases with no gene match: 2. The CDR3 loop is CASSQVGQGYEQYF. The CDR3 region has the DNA TGCGCCAGCAGCCAAGTTGGACAGGGCTACGAGCAGTACTTC.

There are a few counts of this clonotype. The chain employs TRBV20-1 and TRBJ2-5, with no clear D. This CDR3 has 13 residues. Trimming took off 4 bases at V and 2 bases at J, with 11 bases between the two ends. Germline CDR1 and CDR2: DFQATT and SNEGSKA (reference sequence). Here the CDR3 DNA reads TGCAGTGCTATTTCGACACGACAAGAGACCCAGTACTTC. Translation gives CSAISTRQETQYF.

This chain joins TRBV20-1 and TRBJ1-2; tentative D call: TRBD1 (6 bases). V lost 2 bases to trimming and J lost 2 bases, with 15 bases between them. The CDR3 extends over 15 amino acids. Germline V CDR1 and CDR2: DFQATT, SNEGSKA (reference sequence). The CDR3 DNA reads TGCAGTGCTAGATCTGCCCAACAGGGCAACTATGGCTACACCTTC. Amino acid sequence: CSARSAQQGNYGYTF.

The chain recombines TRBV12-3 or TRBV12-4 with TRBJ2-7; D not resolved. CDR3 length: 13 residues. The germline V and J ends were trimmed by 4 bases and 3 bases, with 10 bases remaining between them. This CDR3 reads CASSYLQNYEQYF. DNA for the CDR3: TGTGCCAGCAGTTACTTACAGAACTACGAGCAGTACTTC.

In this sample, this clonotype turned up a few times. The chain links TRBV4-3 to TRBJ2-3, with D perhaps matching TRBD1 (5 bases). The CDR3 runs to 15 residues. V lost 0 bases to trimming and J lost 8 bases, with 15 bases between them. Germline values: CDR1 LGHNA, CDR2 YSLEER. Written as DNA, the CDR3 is TGCGCCAGCAGCCAAGAAGTAGGTGGGGCCGGTACGCAGTATTTT. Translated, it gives CASSQEVGGAGTQYF.

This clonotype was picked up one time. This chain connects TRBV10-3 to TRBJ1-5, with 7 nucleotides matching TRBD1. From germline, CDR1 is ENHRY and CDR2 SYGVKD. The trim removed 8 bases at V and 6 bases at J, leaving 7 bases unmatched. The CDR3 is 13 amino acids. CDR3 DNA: TGTGCCATCGGTTCGACAGGGAGTCAGCCCCAGCATTTT. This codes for CAIGSTGSQPQHF.

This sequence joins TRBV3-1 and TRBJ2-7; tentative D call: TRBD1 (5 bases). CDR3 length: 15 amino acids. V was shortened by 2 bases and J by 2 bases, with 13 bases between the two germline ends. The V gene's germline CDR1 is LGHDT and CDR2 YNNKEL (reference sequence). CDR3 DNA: TGTGCCAGCAGCCAAACCTTGACAGAAGCCTACGAGCAGTACTTC. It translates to CASSQTLTEAYEQYF.

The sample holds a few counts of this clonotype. The CDR3 DNA sequence: TGTGCCAGCAGCACCCGGGACTACGATAGCAATCAGCCCCAGCATTTT. Encoded protein: CASSTRDYDSNQPQHF. The chain couples TRBV6-1 to TRBJ1-5, with D perhaps matching TRBD1 (5 bases). The CDR3 is 16 residues long. Germline lookup yields CDR1 MNHNS and CDR2 SASEGT. V was clipped by 6 bases and J by 0 bases, with 15 bases between them.